This T cell receptor (beta chain) was recovered during a study of human T cells and chemical hapten exposure. Turning to the study itself: Alopecia areata, totalis and universalis patients, mostly female, were included.

One entry per CDR3 protein, called by TCRdb with MiXCR from the RACE reads. The repertoire consists of 100,000 to 150,000 distinct CDR3 sequences, with 13% occurring once and the leading ten covering approximately 2.6%. The length of the CDR3 is 15 residues. J was trimmed by 1 base and V by 2 bases; bases with no gene match: 1. The germline CDR1 and CDR2 sequences are SGDLS and YYNGEE. The sample's time point: pre-sensitization, week 0. Indicated treatment: therapeutic diphenylcyclopropenone sensitization with weekly scalp DPC. This clonotype was counted a few times. The rearrangement joins TRBV9 to TRBJ2-3; 10 bases are a match to TRBD1. The specimen was whole blood, collected in connection with sensitization to the hapten diphenylcyclopropenone (DPC). The clonotype comes from a woman aged 18-29 years with alopecia areata. Some clones in this sample may be carry-over from other donors' samples. The CDR3 protein is CASSVGTGGTDTQYF. The CDR3, as DNA: TGTGCCAGCAGCGTGGGGACAGGGGGCACAGATACGCAGTATTTT.